The next 5 T cell receptor beta chains were all read from a single sample in a study of beta chain features in type 1 diabetes. Broader study findings: Within each of all four CD4+ subsets, Type 1 diabetes patients had TCRB CDR3s that were moderately but significantly shorter.

Investigators reverse transcribed all isolated RNA, so they sequenced expressed TCRB transcripts. Assay used: immunoSEQ multiplex PCR; TCRdb lists only in-frame clones, some missing. The sample lists about 160,000 clones, about 7.8% occurring once. Their antigen targets remain unknown. The source material was central memory CD4+ T cells from blood. These receptors all come from a woman aged 35 to 49 with type 1 diabetes.

This clone turned up a few times. The chain joins TRBV5-4 to TRBJ2-3; D gene unclear. This CDR3 is 15 amino acids long. V was pared by 0 bases and J by 6 bases, with 14 bases between. Germline-derived CDR1 and CDR2 are SGHNT and YYREEE (reference sequence). The CDR3 DNA reads TGTGCCAGCAGCTTGGAGGTTAGCTTTGGGGATACGCAGTATTTT. Translation: CASSLEVSFGDTQYF.

The chain uses TRBV18 and TRBJ2-5; D is possibly TRBD2 (7 bases). In germline, CDR1 is KGHSH, CDR2 LQKENI. There are 15 residues in the CDR3. V lost 3 bases and J 0 bases, leaving 11 bases between the germline ends. CDR3 coding DNA: TGTGCCAGCTCACCGCGGGGGACACACCAAGAGACCCAGTACTTC. Translating gives CASSPRGTHQETQYF.

This rearrangement joins TRBV15 to TRBJ1-1, with D maybe TRBD1 (5 bases). Trimming took 4 bases from V and 4 from J, leaving 10 bases between them. In germline, CDR1 is LNHNV, CDR2 YYDKDF (reference sequence). The CDR3 extends over 13 amino acids. The CDR3 sequence is CATSIQGSTEAFF. CDR3 nucleotides: TGTGCCACCAGCATCCAGGGCAGCACTGAAGCTTTCTTT.

Comments on this clone: The same CDR3 is also encoded by other DNA sequences in this sample. The chain carries TRBV5-1 and TRBJ1-2; D is unclear. The CDR3 totals 12 residues. Germline loops: CDR1 SGHRS, CDR2 YFSETQ. The V end lost 4 bases, the J end lost 5 bases, and 9 bases lay between the germline ends. The CDR3 loop is CASSPDSYGYTF. CDR3 in DNA: TGCGCCAGCAGCCCCGACTCTTATGGCTACACCTTC.

Only a few counts were recorded for this clone. The rearrangement joins TRBV5-1 to TRBJ2-5, with 9 bases fitting TRBD1. CDR3 length: 17 residues. Trimming removed 3 bases from V and 4 bases from J; junction bases left unmatched: 13. Germline loops: CDR1 SGHRS, CDR2 YFSETQ. CDR3 coding DNA: TGCGCCAGCAGCTCGCAGGGGGACAGGGCGACGGGAGAGACCCAGTACTTC. It is translated as CASSSQGDRATGETQYF. Supplemented by reference TRBV5-1 and TRBJ2-5, the full variable domain reads KAGVTQTPRYLIKTRGQQVTLSCSPISGHRSVSWYQQTPGQGLQFLFEYFSETQRNKGNFPGRFSGRQFSNSRSEMNVSTLELGDSALYLCASSSQGDRATGETQYFGPGTRLLVL.